This T cell receptor (beta chain) appears in the sequencing data of a study of shared clonotypes between healthy human individuals. This clone came up many times. Antigen specificity is unknown. The same CDR3 can be traced to other DNA sequences in this sample. Study-wide results and limits: Relative to clonotypes present in all four donors, those not shared had lower generation probabilities. Four donors held about 5.1% of naive CD4 clonotypes in common.

V was trimmed by 4 bases and J by 4 bases, leaving 17 bases between them. The CDR3 runs 14 residues. Germline-derived CDR1 and CDR2 are SQVTM and ANQGSEA. Genomic DNA from each subset was divided evenly over several immunoSEQ plates. Here immunoSEQ multiplex PCR was the method, and the copy in TCRdb shows in-frame clones only, minus some. The sample shows around 1.1 million clones, around 78% of them seen only once. The V gene is TRBV29-1, the J gene TRBJ2-7, with D possibly called TRBD1 or TRBD2 (5 bases each). The clonotype originates from a man between 18 and 35 years old in good health. Some clones in this sample may be carry-over from other donors' samples. The sample comprised memory CD4+ T cells from PBMCs. Subset indicated: CD45RA-negative fraction. This CDR3 reads CSVVVGGTRYEQYF. CDR3 nucleotide sequence: TGCAGCGTTGTGGTGGGTGGGACGAGGTACGAGCAGTACTTC.